This T cell receptor beta chain was sequenced during a study of shared clonotypes between healthy human individuals. Clones were read by immunoSEQ multiplex PCR, and TCRdb kept only the in-frame ones, dropping some. The data show over a million clones, roughly 96% seen once. The origin of this receptor is a man between 25 and 39 years old in good health. Sequencing was carried out using naive CD4+ T cells sorted from blood. The sample's subset: CD45RA+ positively selected.

CDR3 in amino acids: CASSVTSGSAVYEQYF. The CDR3 bases are TGTGCCAGCAGCGTGACTAGCGGGAGCGCCGTCTACGAGCAGTACTTC. The chain carries TRBV9 and TRBJ2-7, with TRBD2 matching over 12 bases. This CDR3 spans 16 amino acids. CDR1 and CDR2 from the germline V gene are SGDLS and YYNGEE. V shed 2 bases, J shed 3 bases, and the junction held 6 bases outside the gene matches. Based on the CDR3 plus reference TRBV9 and TRBJ2-7, the full variable domain is DSGVTQTPKHLITATGQRVTLRCSPRSGDLSVYWYQQSLDQGLQFLIQYYNGEERAKGNILERFSAQQFPDLHSELNLSSLELGDSALYFCASSVTSGSAVYEQYFGPGTRLTVT.